A selection of T cell receptor beta chains follows, all from one sample in a study of cytomegalovirus exposure and HLA in healthy donors. The data were produced by immunoSEQ multiplex PCR, yet TCRdb's version contains in-frame clones alone and is incomplete. The sample carries 150,000 to 200,000 clones, 75% to 90% recorded once. Sequenced material: PBMCs. These TCRs come from a girl aged 10-17 years in good health and CMV-seropositive. Both conserved end residues are part of each CDR3. A D gene is named only where the DNA matches it firmly. A row's size may be missing; if present it is once, few, many or a size class.

TRBV6-6	TRBJ1-2	NA	TRBD1	TGTGCCAGCAGTTACTCGGCGGGACAGGATAACTATGGCTACACCTTC	CASSYSAGQDNYGYTF
TRBV7-6	TRBJ1-1	NA	NA	TGTGCCAGCAGCTCTTTGGGGCAGAACACTGAAGCTTTCTTT	CASSSLGQNTEAFF
TRBV5-6	TRBJ1-2	NA	TRBD1	TGTGCCAGCAGCTCCAACAGGGGGGGAGGCTACACCTTC	CASSSNRGGGYTF
TRBV19	TRBJ1-4	NA	TRBD1	TGTGCCAGTAGTAACTCCGACAGGGGCAAACTGTTTTTT	CASSNSDRGKLFF
TRBV6-4	TRBJ1-2	NA	NA	TGTGCCAGCAGCTCGGTGGGGGGAGATGGCTACACCTTC	CASSSVGGDGYTF
TRBV7-9	TRBJ2-5	NA	TRBD1	TGTGCCAGCAGCTTACCAGGGGGCTTGGAGACCCAGTACTTC	CASSLPGGLETQYF
TRBV7-2	TRBJ2-1	NA	NA	TGTGCCAGCAGCTTAAACAGGGCCCATGAGCAGTTCTTC	CASSLNRAHEQFF
TRBV5-6	TRBJ1-2	few	TRBD1	TGTGCCAGCAGCTTGGCTGGGGCAGGGGGCCTCTTCTATGGCTACACCTTC	CASSLAGAGGLFYGYTF
TRBV27	TRBJ1-4	NA	NA	TGTGCCAGCAGTTTATCTCAGAGGACAGCTTTGGAAAAACTGTTTTTT	CASSLSQRTALEKLFF
TRBV19	TRBJ2-3	few	TRBD2	TGTGCCAGTAGTTTGAGGACTAGTGCGCAGTATTTT	CASSLRTSAQYF
TRBV13	TRBJ2-1	NA	TRBD2	TGTGCCAGCAGCTTAAGCAGCGGGAGGAACAATGAGCAGTTCTTC	CASSLSSGRNNEQFF
TRBV7-8	TRBJ1-1	NA	NA	TGTGCCAGCAGCTTCACGAAGAGGGACACTGAAGCTTTCTTT	CASSFTKRDTEAFF
TRBV11-2	TRBJ2-7	NA	TRBD1	TGTGCCAGCAGCCGCCGGGACAGGTTTTACGAGCAGTACTTC	CASSRRDRFYEQYF
TRBV30	TRBJ2-5	few	TRBD1	TGTGCCTGGAGTCTGACACAGGGGTTGGGTGAGACCCAGTACTTC	CAWSLTQGLGETQYF
TRBV29-1	TRBJ1-2	NA	NA	TGCAGCGTTGAAAGCAGGGCAGGTGGCTACACCTTC	CSVESRAGGYTF
TRBV6-5	TRBJ2-5	NA	NA	TGTGCCAGCAGTCCCCGGACGGGGCAAGAGACCCAGTACTTC	CASSPRTGQETQYF
TRBV7-3	TRBJ1-1	NA	NA	TGTGCCAGCAGCGCAGGGAATTGGAACACTGAAGCTTTCTTT	CASSAGNWNTEAFF
TRBV5-8	TRBJ1-1	once	NA	TGTGCCAGCAGCAATTGGCCCACGAACACTGAAGCTTTCTTT	CASSNWPTNTEAFF
TRBV27	TRBJ1-5	NA	TRBD1	TGTGCCAGCAGTTGGCAGGGACAGACAAAGCCCCAGCATTTT	CASSWQGQTKPQHF
TRBV6-4	TRBJ1-2	NA	TRBD1	TGTGCCAGCAGCGCATCCCCCTCCGGGACAGCCTTCTATGGCTACACCTTC	CASSASPSGTAFYGYTF
TRBV9	TRBJ1-2	NA	TRBD1	TGTGCCAGCAGCTTTACGACAGGGCCCTTCTATGGCTACACCTTC	CASSFTTGPFYGYTF
TRBV2	TRBJ2-1	NA	TRBD2	TGTGCCAGCAGCCCTAGCGGGTCTTACAATGAGCAGTTCTTC	CASSPSGSYNEQFF
TRBV7-9	TRBJ2-5	NA	TRBD2	TGTGCCAGCAAATCTATCCCTGCGGGAGGAGATGAGACCCAGTACTTC	CASKSIPAGGDETQYF
TRBV29-1	TRBJ1-2	NA	TRBD1	TGCAGCGTTGAAGGGGGGGACAGCAGGGGCTACACCTTC	CSVEGGDSRGYTF
TRBV10-3	TRBJ1-1	NA	NA	TGTGCCATCAGTGAGTCAGCAGGGTCTCTGAACACTGAAGCTTTCTTT	CAISESAGSLNTEAFF
TRBV18	TRBJ1-2	few	NA	TGTGCCAGCTCACCACCAAACGCCAGGATAGAAACCCTTAACTATGGCTACACCTTC	CASSPPNARIETLNYGYTF
TRBV7-9	TRBJ2-1	once	TRBD2	TGTGCCAGCAGCGGACTAGCGGGAGGGCTCTCCTACAATGAGCAGTTCTTC	CASSGLAGGLSYNEQFF
TRBV6-5	TRBJ2-2	NA	NA	TGTGCCAGCAGTTACATCCCGGGGGCGAACACCGGGGAGCTGTTTTTT	CASSYIPGANTGELFF
TRBV5-4	TRBJ2-1	NA	TRBD2	TGTGCCAGCAGCTTGTTTTGGAGCGGGAGAAATGAGCAGTTCTTC	CASSLFWSGRNEQFF
TRBV30	TRBJ2-1	NA	NA	TGTGCCTGGGCCTGGGGGCCCTACAATGAGCAGTTCTTC	CAWAWGPYNEQFF
TRBV11-2	TRBJ2-7	few	NA	TGTGCCAGCAGCCCGTCCAGCTCCTACGAGCAGTACTTC	CASSPSSSYEQYF
TRBV10-3	TRBJ2-5	NA	TRBD1	TGTGCCATCAGTGAGGGACAGGGGGTTCAAGAGACCCAGTACTTC	CAISEGQGVQETQYF
TRBV14	TRBJ2-1	NA	TRBD2	TGTGCCAGCAGCTACGGGACTAGCGGGAGGGGTGAGCAGTTCTTC	CASSYGTSGRGEQFF
TRBV29-1	TRBJ1-2	NA	TRBD1	TGCAGCGTTCGGACAGGGGCTGGCTACACCTTC	CSVRTGAGYTF
TRBV2	TRBJ2-1	NA	NA	TGTGCCAGCAGATTAACAGGGACGCGCAGCTACGGGAATGAGCAGTTCTTC	CASRLTGTRSYGNEQFF
TRBV19	TRBJ2-5	NA	TRBD1	TGTGCCAGTAACAGGGGGCAGGGGGAGACCCAGTACTTC	CASNRGQGETQYF
TRBV5-4	TRBJ2-7	once	TRBD1	TGTGCCAGCAGCTTGGGGACAGGAATCTACGAGCAGTACTTC	CASSLGTGIYEQYF
TRBV10-3	TRBJ2-1	once	NA	TGTGCCATCAGTGATCCCACCGGGGGAAGATTATACAATGAGCAGTTCTTC	CAISDPTGGRLYNEQFF
TRBV7-9	TRBJ1-3	few	TRBD1	TGTGCCAGCAGGGACAGGACAACTGGAAACACCATATATTTT	CASRDRTTGNTIYF
TRBV15	TRBJ1-4	NA	NA	TGTGCCACCAGCAGGCAGGGAGGGGAAAAACTGTTTTTT	CATSRQGGEKLFF
TRBV14	TRBJ1-2	NA	NA	TGTGCCAGCAGCCAAGTGGCAGGGTATGGCTACACCTTC	CASSQVAGYGYTF
TRBV5-1	TRBJ1-1	once	NA	TGCGCCAGCTCCCGGAGGGACGGACACACTGAAGCTTTCTTT	CASSRRDGHTEAFF
TRBV7-6	TRBJ1-1	NA	NA	TGTGCCAGCAGCTTAGCGCAGGGATGGGGCTCGAACACTGAAGCTTTCTTT	CASSLAQGWGSNTEAFF
TRBV19	TRBJ1-1	NA	NA	TGTGCCAGTAGTGTTCGCGGGGGCCTGAACACTGAAGCTTTCTTT	CASSVRGGLNTEAFF
TRBV4-1	TRBJ2-5	NA	TRBD2	TGCGCCAGCAGCCAACGACTAGCGGAAGAGACCCAGTACTTC	CASSQRLAEETQYF
TRBV10-2	TRBJ1-1	few	NA	TGCGCCAGCAGCCCCACCGGGACTGAAGCTTTCTTT	CASSPTGTEAFF
TRBV6-1	TRBJ2-6	NA	NA	TGTGCCAGCACTTCTGGGGCCAACGTCCTGACTTTC	CASTSGANVLTF
TRBV25-1	TRBJ2-1	NA	NA	TGTGCCAGCAGTCTAACAGGGGGAGGGAATGAGCAGTTCTTC	CASSLTGGGNEQFF
TRBV5-4	TRBJ2-3	NA	NA	TGTGCCAGCAGCTTGACCCCCCAGAGCGCAGATACGCAGTATTTT	CASSLTPQSADTQYF
TRBV27	TRBJ1-2	NA	TRBD1	TGTGCCAGCAGTTCCCAGGGGGCGGACTATGGCTACACCTTC	CASSSQGADYGYTF
TRBV5-1	TRBJ2-1	NA	NA	TGCGCCAGCAGTCCGCCAGGGACATACAATGAGCAGTTCTTC	CASSPPGTYNEQFF
TRBV13	TRBJ2-7	NA	NA	TGTGCCAGCAGCTTAGGGAGCTCCTACGAGCAGTACTTC	CASSLGSSYEQYF